The entry below gives a single TCR beta chain sequence along with its context. This entry is derived from a study of blood T cell repertoires in COVID-19. The V gene's germline CDR1 is SEHNR and CDR2 FQNEAQ (reference sequence). The V and J ends lost 2 bases and 7 bases respectively, with 9 bases between them. The CDR3 extends over 13 amino acids. This table comes from immunoSEQ multiplex PCR, and its TCRdb copy is limited to in-frame clones, with some not included. There are around 140,000 clones in the sample; around 87% occur only once, and around 11% lies in the top ten. V gene TRBV7-9 combines with J gene TRBJ2-1; D gene ambiguous. This receptor was identified in a man in his 60s who had recovered from COVID-19. Sequenced material: PBMCs or T cells enriched from blood (not recorded which). The chain's CDR3 is CASSLSLRNEQFF. The CDR3 region has the DNA TGTGCCAGCAGCTTAAGTCTTAGAAATGAGCAGTTCTTC.